Listed below are T cell receptor beta chains from one sample, sequenced in a study of blood T cell repertoires in COVID-19. Libraries were prepared by immunoSEQ multiplex PCR; TCRdb keeps only in-frame clonotypes and omits some of them. This table has 40,000 to 50,000 clones, 90% appearing once. The sequenced sample was peripheral blood. These receptors came from a man aged 65 to 79 with acute or convalescent COVID-19. CDR3s include the opening cysteine and the closing phenylalanine or tryptophan. Fields, in order: D gene, V gene, clone size, J gene, CDR3 DNA, CDR3 protein. The D gene is left open where the match is weak. Where a row states a size, it is once, few, many or the class of an expanded clone; other rows omit it.

D gene: -; V gene: TRBV6-2/TRBV6-3; clone size: -; J gene: TRBJ2-7; CDR3 DNA: TGTGCCAGCAGTCCAGCCCGCCAGGCTACCTACGAGCAGTACTTC; CDR3 protein: CASSPARQATYEQYF
D gene: TRBD1; V gene: TRBV5-1; clone size: -; J gene: TRBJ2-7; CDR3 DNA: TGCGCCAGCAGCATTCATCGGGACAGGGGGGAGGAAGAGTACTTC; CDR3 protein: CASSIHRDRGEEEYF
D gene: TRBD1; V gene: TRBV30; clone size: -; J gene: TRBJ1-3; CDR3 DNA: TGTGCCTGGAAGGGGGCGGTTGGAAACACCATATATTTT; CDR3 protein: CAWKGAVGNTIYF
D gene: -; V gene: TRBV12-3/TRBV12-4; clone size: -; J gene: TRBJ2-5; CDR3 DNA: TGTGCCAGCAGTCGACAGAGCCAAGAGACCCAGTACTTC; CDR3 protein: CASSRQSQETQYF
D gene: -; V gene: TRBV7-8; clone size: few; J gene: TRBJ2-1; CDR3 DNA: TGTGCCAGCAGCCCTTCAGGGCAATCCTACAATGAGCAGTTCTTC; CDR3 protein: CASSPSGQSYNEQFF
D gene: TRBD2; V gene: TRBV4-1; clone size: -; J gene: TRBJ2-2; CDR3 DNA: TGCGCCAGCAGCCAAGAACCGGGACTAAACACCGGGGAGCTGTTTTTT; CDR3 protein: CASSQEPGLNTGELFF
D gene: TRBD2; V gene: TRBV7-9; clone size: -; J gene: TRBJ2-7; CDR3 DNA: TGTGCCAGCAGCTCGGGACTAGCGGGCCTGTACGAGCAGTACTTC; CDR3 protein: CASSSGLAGLYEQYF
D gene: TRBD1; V gene: TRBV2; clone size: -; J gene: TRBJ1-1; CDR3 DNA: TGTGCCAGCAGTCCCGACAGGGTCCCTGAAGCTTTCTTT; CDR3 protein: CASSPDRVPEAFF
D gene: TRBD2; V gene: TRBV5-1; clone size: -; J gene: TRBJ2-1; CDR3 DNA: TGCGCCAGCAGGGGACTAGCGGGGGGGCGTCGGGATGAGCAGTTCTTC; CDR3 protein: CASRGLAGGRRDEQFF
D gene: TRBD2; V gene: TRBV6-2/TRBV6-3; clone size: -; J gene: TRBJ2-7; CDR3 DNA: TGTGCCAGCAGTTACTCTGCGGGGGGGTTCTACGAGCAGTACTTC; CDR3 protein: CASSYSAGGFYEQYF
D gene: -; V gene: TRBV7-3; clone size: -; J gene: TRBJ1-1; CDR3 DNA: TGTGCCAGCAGCTTACCGGGGAACACTGAAGCTTTCTTT; CDR3 protein: CASSLPGNTEAFF
D gene: -; V gene: TRBV5-1; clone size: -; J gene: TRBJ2-1; CDR3 DNA: TGCGCCAGCAGCCTAACACAGGGTTCCTACAATGAGCAGTTCTTC; CDR3 protein: CASSLTQGSYNEQFF
D gene: TRBD1; V gene: TRBV7-6; clone size: -; J gene: TRBJ2-7; CDR3 DNA: TGTGCCAGCAGCCCCGGGACAGGGGTTACTACTGAGCAGTACTTC; CDR3 protein: CASSPGTGVTTEQYF
D gene: -; V gene: TRBV19; clone size: -; J gene: TRBJ1-5; CDR3 DNA: TGTGCCAGTAGTATGCGTCTGTCCCCGGATCAGCCCCAGCATTTT; CDR3 protein: CASSMRLSPDQPQHF
D gene: TRBD1; V gene: TRBV5-6; clone size: -; J gene: TRBJ2-2; CDR3 DNA: TGTGCCAGCAGCACGTACAGGGGGCAGAACACCGGGGAGCTGTTTTTT; CDR3 protein: CASSTYRGQNTGELFF
D gene: TRBD1; V gene: TRBV7-6; clone size: -; J gene: TRBJ2-2; CDR3 DNA: TGTGCCAGCAGCCTTAATGAGGACAGGCCCGGGGAGCTGTTTTTT; CDR3 protein: CASSLNEDRPGELFF
D gene: -; V gene: TRBV7-9; clone size: -; J gene: TRBJ1-1; CDR3 DNA: TGTGCCAGCAGCAAGCAGGAAAACACTGAAGCTTTCTTT; CDR3 protein: CASSKQENTEAFF
D gene: -; V gene: TRBV7-9; clone size: -; J gene: TRBJ1-2; CDR3 DNA: TGTGCCAGCAGCTTAGGGGGCCCGGCAGGTGGTGAAGGCTACACCTTC; CDR3 protein: CASSLGGPAGGEGYTF
D gene: TRBD2; V gene: TRBV11-3; clone size: -; J gene: TRBJ2-1; CDR3 DNA: TGTGCCAGCAGCCGTAGCGGGGCGGAGGGCAATGAGCAGTTCTTC; CDR3 protein: CASSRSGAEGNEQFF
D gene: -; V gene: TRBV5-1; clone size: -; J gene: TRBJ1-3; CDR3 DNA: TGCGCCAGCAGCTTGGACCAGGGAAGGACTGGAAACACCATATATTTT; CDR3 protein: CASSLDQGRTGNTIYF
D gene: TRBD1; V gene: TRBV7-2; clone size: -; J gene: TRBJ1-1; CDR3 DNA: TGTGCCAGCAGCCTCGGACAGGGAAACACTGAAGCTTTCTTT; CDR3 protein: CASSLGQGNTEAFF
D gene: TRBD1; V gene: TRBV10-3; clone size: -; J gene: TRBJ1-1; CDR3 DNA: TGTGCCAGCTCACAGGGGGTACCATTCCAAGCTTTCTTT; CDR3 protein: CASSQGVPFQAFF
D gene: -; V gene: TRBV28; clone size: -; J gene: TRBJ2-5; CDR3 DNA: TGTGCCAGCGGGTCCCGGGAGCCCCACCAAGAGACCCAGTACTTC; CDR3 protein: CASGSREPHQETQYF
D gene: -; V gene: TRBV7-6; clone size: -; J gene: TRBJ1-6; CDR3 DNA: TGTGCCAGCAGCTTATCACACAGCCCTTATAATTCACCCCTCCACTTT; CDR3 protein: CASSLSHSPYNSPLHF
D gene: -; V gene: TRBV7-2; clone size: -; J gene: TRBJ2-5; CDR3 DNA: TGTGCCAGCAGCATGGACACTCTCACCGCGGAGGAGACCCAGTACTTC; CDR3 protein: CASSMDTLTAEETQYF
D gene: -; V gene: TRBV29-1; clone size: -; J gene: TRBJ1-1; CDR3 DNA: TGCAGCGCCGAAGGGGGGGCGAACACTGAAGCTTTCTTT; CDR3 protein: CSAEGGANTEAFF
D gene: -; V gene: TRBV28; clone size: -; J gene: TRBJ1-5; CDR3 DNA: TGTGCCAGCAGTTTAAGGGCAGGGAATTTGCCCCAGCATTTT; CDR3 protein: CASSLRAGNLPQHF
D gene: -; V gene: TRBV12-3/TRBV12-4; clone size: -; J gene: TRBJ2-7; CDR3 DNA: TGTGCCAGCAGGGGCAGCTCCTACGAGCAGTACTTC; CDR3 protein: CASRGSSYEQYF
D gene: TRBD2; V gene: TRBV6-6; clone size: -; J gene: TRBJ2-1; CDR3 DNA: TGTGCCAGCAGTACCCCGTATAGCGGGGGGTACAATGAGCAGTTCTTC; CDR3 protein: CASSTPYSGGYNEQFF
D gene: -; V gene: TRBV5-5; clone size: -; J gene: TRBJ2-7; CDR3 DNA: TGTGCCAGCAGCTTGGCCCAAGTTCAGGCCGAGCAGTACTTC; CDR3 protein: CASSLAQVQAEQYF
D gene: TRBD1; V gene: TRBV6-6; clone size: once; J gene: TRBJ1-1; CDR3 DNA: TGTGCCAGCAGGTTGGGACAGCCCAACACTGAAGCTTTCTTT; CDR3 protein: CASRLGQPNTEAFF
D gene: TRBD1; V gene: TRBV5-5; clone size: -; J gene: TRBJ2-2; CDR3 DNA: TGTGCCAGCAGCCTGACAGGGGGGCCCACCGGGGAGCTGTTTTTT; CDR3 protein: CASSLTGGPTGELFF
D gene: -; V gene: TRBV2; clone size: -; J gene: TRBJ1-2; CDR3 DNA: TGTGCCAGCAGTGAAGGCAGGGGAAGTCATGGCTACACCTTC; CDR3 protein: CASSEGRGSHGYTF
D gene: TRBD1; V gene: TRBV6-2/TRBV6-3; clone size: few; J gene: TRBJ2-5; CDR3 DNA: TGTGCCAGCAGTTACTCGATCTCACAGGGGCAACAAGAGACCCAGTACTTC; CDR3 protein: CASSYSISQGQQETQYF
D gene: -; V gene: TRBV19; clone size: -; J gene: TRBJ1-2; CDR3 DNA: TGTGCCAGTAGTCCACTTCTATATAGACAGACGGGTTATGGCTACACCTTC; CDR3 protein: CASSPLLYRQTGYGYTF
D gene: -; V gene: TRBV28; clone size: -; J gene: TRBJ1-5; CDR3 DNA: TGTGCCACTACGGAGACAGGTCAGCCCCAGCATTTT; CDR3 protein: CATTETGQPQHF
D gene: TRBD1; V gene: TRBV19; clone size: -; J gene: TRBJ2-1; CDR3 DNA: TGTGCCAGTAGTACTCAGGGGGCCCCCTACAATGAGCAGTTCTTC; CDR3 protein: CASSTQGAPYNEQFF
D gene: -; V gene: TRBV3-1/TRBV3-2; clone size: -; J gene: TRBJ1-6; CDR3 DNA: TGTGCCAGCAGGCCCACAGGGAATTCACCCCTCCACTTT; CDR3 protein: CASRPTGNSPLHF
D gene: -; V gene: TRBV20-1; clone size: -; J gene: TRBJ2-7; CDR3 DNA: TGCAGTGCTAGCACAGCCAACGAGCAGTACTTC; CDR3 protein: CSASTANEQYF
D gene: TRBD1; V gene: TRBV4-3; clone size: -; J gene: TRBJ1-3; CDR3 DNA: TGCGCCAGCAGCCAAGACATTGCCAGGGGGCCCTCTGGAAACACCATATATTTT; CDR3 protein: CASSQDIARGPSGNTIYF
D gene: TRBD1; V gene: TRBV4-3; clone size: few; J gene: TRBJ2-7; CDR3 DNA: TGCGCCAGCAGCCAAGCGACGAGACAGGGGTACGAGCAGTACTTC; CDR3 protein: CASSQATRQGYEQYF
D gene: -; V gene: TRBV21-1; clone size: -; J gene: TRBJ2-7; CDR3 DNA: TGTGCCAGCAGCAAGGGACACATGGAGAACGAGCAGTACTTC; CDR3 protein: CASSKGHMENEQYF